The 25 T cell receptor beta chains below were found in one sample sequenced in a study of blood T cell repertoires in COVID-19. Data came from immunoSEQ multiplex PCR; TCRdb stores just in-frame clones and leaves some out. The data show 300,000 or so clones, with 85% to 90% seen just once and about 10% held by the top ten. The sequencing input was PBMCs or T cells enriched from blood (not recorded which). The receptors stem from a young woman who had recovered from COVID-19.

The CDR3 is CASSFHRGGSISEQYF. CDR3 DNA: TGTGCCAGCAGCTTCCATCGGGGGGGCTCCATCTCCGAGCAGTACTTC. The chain has TRBV7-9 and TRBJ2-7; TRBD2 agrees at 8 bases. Germline V gene data show CDR1 as SEHNR and CDR2 as FQNEAQ (reference sequence). Trimming cost V 3 bases and J 6 bases; bases outside gene matches: 13. This CDR3 is 16 amino acids long.

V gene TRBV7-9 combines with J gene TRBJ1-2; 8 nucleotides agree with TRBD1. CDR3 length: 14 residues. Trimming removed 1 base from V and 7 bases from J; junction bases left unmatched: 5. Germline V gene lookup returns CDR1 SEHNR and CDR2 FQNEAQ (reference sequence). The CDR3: CASSLDATGGGYTF. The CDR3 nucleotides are TGTGCCAGCAGCTTAGATGCCACAGGGGGTGGCTACACCTTC. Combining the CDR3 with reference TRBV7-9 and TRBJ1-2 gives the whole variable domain DTGVSQNPRHKITKRGQNVTFRCDPISEHNRLYWYRQTLGQGPEFLTYFQNEAQLEKSRLLSDRFSAERPKGSFSTLEIQRTEQGDSAMYLCASSLDATGGGYTFGSGTRLTVV.

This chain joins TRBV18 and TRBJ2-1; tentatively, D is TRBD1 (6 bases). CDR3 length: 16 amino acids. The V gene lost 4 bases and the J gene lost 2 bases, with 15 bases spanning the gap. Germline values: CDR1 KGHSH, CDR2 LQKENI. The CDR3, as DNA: TGTGCCAGCTCACGCTCCCGGGACATCGCCTACAATGAGCAGTTCTTC. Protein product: CASSRSRDIAYNEQFF.

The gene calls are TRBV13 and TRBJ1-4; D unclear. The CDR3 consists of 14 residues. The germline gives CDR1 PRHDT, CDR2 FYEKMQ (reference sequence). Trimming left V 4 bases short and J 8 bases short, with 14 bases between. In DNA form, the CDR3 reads TGTGCCAGCAGCTCGAGGGAATTGTCGGAAAAACTGTTTTTT. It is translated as CASSSRELSEKLFF.

The CDR3 region has the DNA TGTGCCATCAGGCCGGGACTAGCGGGAGAGACCCAGTACTTC. Translation gives CAIRPGLAGETQYF. The chain has TRBV10-3 and TRBJ2-5, with 12 bases matching TRBD2. J was trimmed by 4 bases and V by 6 bases; bases with no gene match: 3. The CDR3 length is 14 residues. CDR1 ENHRY and CDR2 SYGVKD come from the germline V gene.

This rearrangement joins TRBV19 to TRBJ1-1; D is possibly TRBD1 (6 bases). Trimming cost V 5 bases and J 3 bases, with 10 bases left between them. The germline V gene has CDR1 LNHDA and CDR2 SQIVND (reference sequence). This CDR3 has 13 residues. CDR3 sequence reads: CASSVYRDTEAFF. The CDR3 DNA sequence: TGTGCCAGTAGTGTATACAGGGACACTGAAGCTTTCTTT.

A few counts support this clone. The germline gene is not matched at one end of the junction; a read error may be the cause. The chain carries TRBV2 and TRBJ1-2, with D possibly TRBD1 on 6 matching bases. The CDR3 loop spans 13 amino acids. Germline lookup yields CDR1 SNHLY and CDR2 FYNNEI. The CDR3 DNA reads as TGTGCCAGCAGTGAGGGGGCGGGCTTTTCTTTCGCCTTC. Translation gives CASSEGAGFSFAF.

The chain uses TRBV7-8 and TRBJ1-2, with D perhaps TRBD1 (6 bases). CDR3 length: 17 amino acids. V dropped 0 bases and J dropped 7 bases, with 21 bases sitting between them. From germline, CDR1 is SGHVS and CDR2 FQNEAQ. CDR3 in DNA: TGTGCCAGCAGCTTAGCGCAGCTGGGCAGGGGAGGGGTTGGCTACACCTTC. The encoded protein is CASSLAQLGRGGVGYTF.

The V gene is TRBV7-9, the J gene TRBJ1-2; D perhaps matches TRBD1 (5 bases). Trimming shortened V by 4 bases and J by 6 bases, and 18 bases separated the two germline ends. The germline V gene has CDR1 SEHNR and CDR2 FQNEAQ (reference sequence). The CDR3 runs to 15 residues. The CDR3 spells CASSSTGGQGDGYTF. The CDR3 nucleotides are TGTGCCAGCAGCTCTACAGGTGGCCAAGGGGATGGCTACACCTTC.

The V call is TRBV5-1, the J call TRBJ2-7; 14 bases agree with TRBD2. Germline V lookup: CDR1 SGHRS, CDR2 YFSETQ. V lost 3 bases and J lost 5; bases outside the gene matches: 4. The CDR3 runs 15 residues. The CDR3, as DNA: TGCGCCAGCAGCTCGGGACTAGCGGGAGCGGACGAGCAGTACTTC. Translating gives CASSSGLAGADEQYF. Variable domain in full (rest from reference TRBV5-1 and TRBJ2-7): KAGVTQTPRYLIKTRGQQVTLSCSPISGHRSVSWYQQTPGQGLQFLFEYFSETQRNKGNFPGRFSGRQFSNSRSEMNVSTLELGDSALYLCASSSGLAGADEQYFGPGTRLTVT.

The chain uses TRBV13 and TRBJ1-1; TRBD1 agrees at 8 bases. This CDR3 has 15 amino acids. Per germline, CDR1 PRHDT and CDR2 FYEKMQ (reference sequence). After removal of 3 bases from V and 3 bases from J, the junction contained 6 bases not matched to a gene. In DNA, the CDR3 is TGTGCCAGCAGCTTTACGGACAGGGCGGACACTGAAGCTTTCTTT. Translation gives CASSFTDRADTEAFF.

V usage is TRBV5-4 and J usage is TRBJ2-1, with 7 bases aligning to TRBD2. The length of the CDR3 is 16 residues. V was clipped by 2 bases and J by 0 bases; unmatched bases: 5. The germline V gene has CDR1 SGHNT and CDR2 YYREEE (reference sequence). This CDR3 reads CASSFGGGSSYNEQFF. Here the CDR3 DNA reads TGTGCCAGCAGCTTTGGCGGCGGGAGCTCCTACAATGAGCAGTTCTTC.

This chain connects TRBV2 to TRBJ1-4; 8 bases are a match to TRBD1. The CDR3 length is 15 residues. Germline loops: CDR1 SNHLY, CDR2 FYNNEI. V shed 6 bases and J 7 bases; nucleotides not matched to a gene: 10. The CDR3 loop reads CASSRDRTSGEKLFF. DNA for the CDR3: TGTGCCAGCAGCAGGGACAGGACATCGGGTGAAAAACTGTTTTTT.

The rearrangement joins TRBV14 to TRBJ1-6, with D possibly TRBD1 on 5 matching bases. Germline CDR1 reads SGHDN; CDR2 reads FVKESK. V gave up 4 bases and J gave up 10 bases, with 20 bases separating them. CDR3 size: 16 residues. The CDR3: CASSLRGSHQRSPLHF. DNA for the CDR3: TGTGCCAGCAGCCTCCGGGGGAGCCATCAGAGGTCACCCCTCCACTTT.

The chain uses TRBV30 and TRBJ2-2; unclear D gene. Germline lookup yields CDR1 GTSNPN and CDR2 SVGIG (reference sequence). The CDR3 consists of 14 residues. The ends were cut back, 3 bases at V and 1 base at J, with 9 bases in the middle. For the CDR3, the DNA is TGTGCCTGGAGCTCGCTAGTGAACACCGGGGAGCTGTTTTTT. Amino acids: CAWSSLVNTGELFF.

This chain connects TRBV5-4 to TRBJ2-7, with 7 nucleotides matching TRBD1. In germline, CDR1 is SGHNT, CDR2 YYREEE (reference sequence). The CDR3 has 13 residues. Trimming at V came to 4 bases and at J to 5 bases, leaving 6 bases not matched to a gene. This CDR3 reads CASSVDRDDEQYF. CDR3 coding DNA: TGTGCCAGCAGCGTCGACAGGGACGACGAGCAGTACTTC. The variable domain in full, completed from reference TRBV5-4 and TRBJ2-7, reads ETGVTQSPTHLIKTRGQQVTLRCSSQSGHNTVSWYQQALGQGPQFIFQYYREEENGRGNFPPRFSGLQFPNYSSELNVNALELDDSALYLCASSVDRDDEQYFGPGTRLTVT.

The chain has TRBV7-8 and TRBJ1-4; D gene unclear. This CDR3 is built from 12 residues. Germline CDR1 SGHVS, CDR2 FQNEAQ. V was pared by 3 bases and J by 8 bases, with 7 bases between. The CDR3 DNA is TGTGCCAGCAGCTTCCTAGAGGAAAAACTGTTTTTT. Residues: CASSFLEEKLFF.

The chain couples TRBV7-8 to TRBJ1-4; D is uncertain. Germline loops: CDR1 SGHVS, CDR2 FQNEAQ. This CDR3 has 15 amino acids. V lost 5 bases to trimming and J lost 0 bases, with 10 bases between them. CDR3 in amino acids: CASSRMSSTNEKLFF. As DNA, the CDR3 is TGTGCCAGCAGCCGAATGAGTTCAACTAATGAAAAACTGTTTTTT.

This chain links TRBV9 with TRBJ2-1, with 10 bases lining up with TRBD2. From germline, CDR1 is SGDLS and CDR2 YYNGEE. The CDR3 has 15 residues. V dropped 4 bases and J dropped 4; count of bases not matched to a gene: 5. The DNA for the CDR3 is TGTGCCAGCAGCCCGGGACTAGCGTCGTACAATGAGCAGTTCTTC. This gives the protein CASSPGLASYNEQFF.

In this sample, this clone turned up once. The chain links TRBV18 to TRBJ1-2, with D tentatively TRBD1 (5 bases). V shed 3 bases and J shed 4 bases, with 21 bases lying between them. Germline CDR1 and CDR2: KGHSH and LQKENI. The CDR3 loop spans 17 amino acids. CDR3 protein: CASSPYDSALSGYGYTF. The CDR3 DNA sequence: TGTGCCAGCTCACCTTACGACAGCGCGTTGTCGGGCTATGGCTACACCTTC.

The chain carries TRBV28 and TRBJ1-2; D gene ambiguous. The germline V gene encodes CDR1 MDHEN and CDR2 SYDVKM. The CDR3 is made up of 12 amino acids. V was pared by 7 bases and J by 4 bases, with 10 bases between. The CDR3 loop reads CASTNPGYGYTF. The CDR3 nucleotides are TGTGCCAGCACCAACCCAGGCTATGGCTACACCTTC.

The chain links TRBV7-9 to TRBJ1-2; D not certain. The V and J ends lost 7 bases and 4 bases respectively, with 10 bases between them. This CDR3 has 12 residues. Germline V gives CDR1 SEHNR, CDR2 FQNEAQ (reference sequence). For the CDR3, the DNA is TGTGCCAGCACATCGGCGGCCTATGGCTACACCTTC. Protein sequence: CASTSAAYGYTF.

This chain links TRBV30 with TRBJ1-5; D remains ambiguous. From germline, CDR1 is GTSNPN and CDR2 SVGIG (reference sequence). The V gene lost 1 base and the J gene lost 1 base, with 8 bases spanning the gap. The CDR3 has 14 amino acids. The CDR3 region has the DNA TGTGCCTGGAGTGGAGAGACAAGCAATCAGCCCCAGCATTTT. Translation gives CAWSGETSNQPQHF.

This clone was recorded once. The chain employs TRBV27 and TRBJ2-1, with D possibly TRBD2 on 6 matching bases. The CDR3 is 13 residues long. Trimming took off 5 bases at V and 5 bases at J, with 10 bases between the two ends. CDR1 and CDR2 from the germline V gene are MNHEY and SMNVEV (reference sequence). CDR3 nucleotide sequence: TGTGCCAGCAGTGCGGGACTTAACAATGAGCAGTTCTTC. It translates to CASSAGLNNEQFF.

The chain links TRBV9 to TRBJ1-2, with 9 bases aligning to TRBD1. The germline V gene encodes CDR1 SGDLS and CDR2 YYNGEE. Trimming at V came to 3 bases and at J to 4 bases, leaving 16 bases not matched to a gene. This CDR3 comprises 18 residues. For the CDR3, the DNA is TGTGCCAGCAGCGGCCCACGGACAGGGGCCCAGAGTGGCTATGGCTACACCTTC. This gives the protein CASSGPRTGAQSGYGYTF. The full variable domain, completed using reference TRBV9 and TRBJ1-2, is DSGVTQTPKHLITATGQRVTLRCSPRSGDLSVYWYQQSLDQGLQFLIQYYNGEERAKGNILERFSAQQFPDLHSELNLSSLELGDSALYFCASSGPRTGAQSGYGYTFGSGTRLTVV.